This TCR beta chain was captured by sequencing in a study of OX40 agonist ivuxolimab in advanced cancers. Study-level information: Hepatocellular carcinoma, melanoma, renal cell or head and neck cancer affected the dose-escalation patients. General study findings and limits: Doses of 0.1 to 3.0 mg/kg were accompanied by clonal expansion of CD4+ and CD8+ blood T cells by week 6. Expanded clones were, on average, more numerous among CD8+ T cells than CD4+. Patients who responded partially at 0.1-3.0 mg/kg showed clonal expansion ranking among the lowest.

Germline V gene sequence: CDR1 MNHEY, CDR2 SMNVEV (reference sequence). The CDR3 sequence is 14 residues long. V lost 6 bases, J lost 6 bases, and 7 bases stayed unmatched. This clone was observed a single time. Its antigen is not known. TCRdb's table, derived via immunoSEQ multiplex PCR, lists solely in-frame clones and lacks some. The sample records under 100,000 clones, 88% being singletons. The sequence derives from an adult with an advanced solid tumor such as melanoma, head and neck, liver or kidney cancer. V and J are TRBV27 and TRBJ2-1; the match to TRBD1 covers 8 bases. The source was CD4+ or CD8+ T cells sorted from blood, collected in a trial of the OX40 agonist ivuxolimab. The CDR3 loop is CASRDTGGSNEQFF. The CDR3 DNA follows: TGTGCCAGCAGGGACACAGGGGGGAGCAATGAGCAGTTCTTC.